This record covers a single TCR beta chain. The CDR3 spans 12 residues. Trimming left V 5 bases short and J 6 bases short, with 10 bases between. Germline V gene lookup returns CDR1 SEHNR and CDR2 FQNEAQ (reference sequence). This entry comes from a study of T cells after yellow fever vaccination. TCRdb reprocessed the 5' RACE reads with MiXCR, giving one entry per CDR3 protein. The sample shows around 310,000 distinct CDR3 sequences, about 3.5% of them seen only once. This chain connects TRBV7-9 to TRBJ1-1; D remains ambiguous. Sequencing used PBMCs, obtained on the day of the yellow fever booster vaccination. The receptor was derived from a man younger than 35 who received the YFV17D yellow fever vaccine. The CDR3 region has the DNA TGTGCCAGCAGCCCGGACCTGCCTGAAGCTTTCTTT. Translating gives CASSPDLPEAFF.